This passage covers 30 T cell receptor beta chains from one sample sequenced in a study of T cells in Graves' hyperthyroidism and ophthalmopathy (dated by TCRdb to between 2018 and 2021). The method behind the library was multiplex PCR. Sequencing relied on an Illumina HiSeq 2000. Amplification of TCR beta CDR3 regions was carried out from RNA transcripts. For the first round of RT-PCR on the TCR CDR3, the HTBI primer set was used together with the Qiagen OneStep RT-PCR kit. The public reads were reanalyzed by TCRdb: fastp trimming at Q25, MiXCR alignment, in-frame beta chains only. CDR3 protein duplicates are merged, each entry listing the most common genes and DNA. The sample records 550,000 to 800,000 distinct CDR3 sequences, roughly a sixth of which are singletons. The biggest ten clones account for around 15% of the sample. The sequencing input was blood. All receptors derive from a man aged 45-65 years with Graves' hyperthyroidism.

This clonotype appeared a few times. The genes are TRBV5-1 and TRBJ2-7; 8 bases are shared with TRBD1. The V and J ends lost 5 bases and 0 bases, in that order; junction bases with no gene match: 7. CDR3 size: 15 residues. Germline CDR1 and CDR2: SGHRS and YFSETQ. The CDR3 DNA follows: TGCGCCAGCAGGACAGGGGCGTTAAGCTCCTACGAGCAGTACTTC. Amino acids: CASRTGALSSYEQYF.

The V gene is TRBV5-5, the J gene TRBJ1-1, with 11 bases identical to TRBD1. CDR1 is SGHKS, CDR2 YYEKEE, per germline (reference sequence). With 3 bases clipped from V and 6 bases from J, the junction kept 4 bases outside the gene matches. CDR3 length: 14 amino acids. CDR3 protein: CASSWGQGGAEAFF. For the CDR3, the DNA is TGTGCCAGCAGCTGGGGACAGGGGGGCGCTGAAGCTTTCTTT.

A single count supports this clonotype. A much larger clone differs by one base, so this may be a read error. J is TRBJ2-7 and V is TRBV5-5; 10 bases match TRBD2. Per the germline V gene, CDR1 is SGHKS and CDR2 is YYEKEE (reference sequence). The CDR3 loop spans 18 amino acids. The CDR3 sequence: CARSSNQAQLAGYYEQYF. The CDR3 DNA follows: TGTGCCAGGAGCTCCAATCAAGCCCAACTAGCGGGGTACTACGAGCAGTACTTC.

There are a few counts of this clonotype. The chain recombines TRBV6-2 or TRBV6-3 with TRBJ2-7, with 9 bases matching TRBD1. V dropped 4 bases and J dropped 5; count of bases not matched to a gene: 6. CDR3 length: 14 amino acids. The germline gives CDR1 MNHEY, CDR2 SVGEGT. The CDR3 DNA sequence: TGTGCCAGCAGTTTACAGGGGGCGATTAACGAGCAGTACTTC. It is translated as CASSLQGAINEQYF.

This chain links TRBV30 with TRBJ1-2; D remains ambiguous. Germline values: CDR1 GTSNPN, CDR2 SVGIG (reference sequence). This CDR3 region has 14 residues. Trimming removed 0 bases at V and 2 bases at J, with 10 bases between. This chain's CDR3 is CAWSVRRSNYGYTF. CDR3 nucleotides: TGTGCCTGGAGTGTACGCAGGTCCAACTATGGCTACACCTTC.

At least ten counts were recorded for this clonotype. In DNA, the CDR3 is TGCAGTGTCCGGGGACAATCCTGGCTCGAGCAGTACTTC. Translated, it gives CSVRGQSWLEQYF. The rearrangement joins TRBV20-1 to TRBJ2-7; D is perhaps TRBD1 (6 bases). V gave up 7 bases and J gave up 6 bases, with 19 bases separating them. The CDR3 totals 13 residues. CDR1 is DFQATT, CDR2 SNEGSKA, per germline (reference sequence).

The V call is TRBV19, the J call TRBJ2-1; 7 bases fit TRBD2. The CDR3 runs to 16 residues. The germline gives CDR1 LNHDA, CDR2 SQIVND (reference sequence). Germline trimming cut 0 bases from V and 0 bases from J; bases unmatched to any gene: 2. As DNA, the CDR3 is TGTGCCAGTAGTATAGACACTAGCGCCTCCTACAATGAGCAGTTCTTC. Translated, it gives CASSIDTSASYNEQFF.

This clonotype came up a few times. The chain couples TRBV13 to TRBJ2-2; D unclear. Germline CDR1 reads PRHDT; CDR2 reads FYEKMQ (reference sequence). The V and J ends lost 5 bases and 9 bases respectively, with 13 bases between them. The CDR3 totals 13 residues. The CDR3 spells CASSPPRRWELFF. The CDR3, as DNA: TGTGCCAGCAGCCCCCCTAGGAGATGGGAGCTGTTTTTT.

The V gene is TRBV7-9, the J gene TRBJ1-5; D is unresolved. The V end was cut by 1 base, the J end by 5 bases, with 15 bases between. The CDR3 sequence is 16 residues long. Per the germline V gene, CDR1 is SEHNR and CDR2 is FQNEAQ (reference sequence). The CDR3 bases are TGTGCCAGCAGCTTAGGGGTGGGGAGTGCTGATCAGCCCCAGCATTTT. This translates into CASSLGVGSADQPQHF.

This chain uses TRBV20-1 with TRBJ1-5; D is possibly TRBD1 (6 bases). CDR3 size: 13 residues. The germline CDR1 and CDR2 sequences are DFQATT and SNEGSKA (reference sequence). V shed 2 bases and J shed 5 bases, with 10 bases lying between them. The CDR3: CSARPGEDQPQHF. The CDR3 DNA reads TGCAGTGCTAGACCAGGGGAAGATCAGCCCCAGCATTTT.

This clonotype was seen ten or more times. The rearrangement uses TRBV30 and TRBJ1-2; the D is unclear. Deletions cut 3 bases from V and 6 bases from J, with 17 bases between. The CDR3 is 14 residues long. The V gene's germline CDR1 is GTSNPN and CDR2 SVGIG (reference sequence). CDR3 loop: CAWSYLGEKNGYTF. The DNA of the CDR3 is TGTGCCTGGAGCTACCTCGGGGAGAAGAATGGCTACACCTTC.

The table lists this clonotype with a few counts. This sequence joins TRBV15 and TRBJ2-1; TRBD1 might be the D (6 bases). V was pared by 0 bases and J by 7 bases, with 13 bases between. Germline assignment: CDR1 LNHNV and CDR2 YYDKDF (reference sequence). The CDR3 is 15 amino acids. CDR3 DNA: TGTGCCACCAGCAGAGATACCGGGACAAGGAATGAGCAGTTCTTC. As protein: CATSRDTGTRNEQFF.

This clonotype has a handful of counts. This sequence joins TRBV28 and TRBJ2-1, with TRBD1 matching over 7 bases. The CDR3 runs to 15 residues. Germline V CDR1 and CDR2: MDHEN, SYDVKM. The V segment lost 5 bases and the J segment 7 bases; nucleotides outside the gene matches: 11. CDR3 residues: CASSLDRAQENEQFF. The CDR3 DNA is TGTGCCAGCAGTCTTGACAGGGCTCAGGAGAATGAGCAGTTCTTC.

This clonotype has ten or more counts. This chain uses TRBV7-2 with TRBJ2-3; 9 positions agree with TRBD2. V trimming: 0 bases; J trimming: 3 bases; junction bases outside the gene matches: 4. Germline V CDR1 and CDR2: SGHTA, FQGNSA. This CDR3 has 16 residues. The CDR3 nucleotides read TGTGCCAGCAGCTTAGCGATAGCGGGAGCAACAGATACGCAGTATTTT. This encodes CASSLAIAGATDTQYF.

This clonotype was seen a handful of times. V gene TRBV20-1 combines with J gene TRBJ2-7; possibly TRBD1 for D (6 bases). The CDR3 runs 15 residues. Trimming shortened V by 6 bases and J by 3 bases, and 21 bases separated the two germline ends. Germline V lookup: CDR1 DFQATT, CDR2 SNEGSKA (reference sequence). In nucleotides, the CDR3 is TGCAGTGCCCCGAGGTCGGACAGAACAAACTACGAGCAGTACTTC. It codes for CSAPRSDRTNYEQYF.

This clonotype appeared a few times. The chain recombines TRBV2 with TRBJ2-1, with 11 bases lining up with TRBD2. This CDR3 has 14 residues. Germline trimming cut 8 bases from V and 7 bases from J; bases unmatched to any gene: 7. Germline values: CDR1 SNHLY, CDR2 FYNNEI. The CDR3: CASYTSGSINEQFF. The CDR3, as DNA: TGTGCCAGCTATACTAGCGGGAGTATTAATGAGCAGTTCTTC. The full variable domain, its missing parts supplied by reference TRBV2 and TRBJ2-1, is EPEVTQTPSHQVTQMGQEVILRCVPISNHLYFYWYRQILGQKVEFLVSFYNNEISEKSEIFDDQFSVERPDGSNFTLKIRSTKLEDSAMYFCASYTSGSINEQFFGPGTRLTVL.

This clonotype was recorded a few times. The chain combines TRBV25-1 with TRBJ2-2; 8 positions agree with TRBD1. V was pared by 6 bases and J by 3 bases, with 3 bases of the junction left unmatched. CDR1 and CDR2 (germline): MGHDK, SYGVNS. The CDR3 sequence is 14 residues long. The CDR3 DNA is TGTGCCAGCAGCAGGGGGCAGTACACCGGGGAGCTGTTTTTT. Translated, it gives CASSRGQYTGELFF.

A few counts support this clonotype. The genes are TRBV11-2 and TRBJ2-1; D perhaps matches TRBD1 (5 bases). The CDR3 contains 16 residues. In germline, CDR1 is SGHAT, CDR2 FQNNGV. V gave up 0 bases and J gave up 3 bases, with 12 bases separating them. CDR3 nucleotide sequence: TGTGCCAGCAGCTTAGATCGCGGCGGACACTACAATGAGCAGTTCTTC. Its protein product is CASSLDRGGHYNEQFF.

DNA of the CDR3: TGTGCCAGCAGTCCGGTAAACCGTTCACCCCTCCACTTT. It codes for CASSPVNRSPLHF. The chain carries TRBV28 and TRBJ1-6; unclear D gene. Germline V gene lookup returns CDR1 MDHEN and CDR2 SYDVKM. This CDR3 contains 13 residues. Trimming removed 5 bases at V and 9 bases at J, with 11 bases between.

This clonotype was counted ten times or more. The rearrangement joins TRBV27 to TRBJ1-5, with TRBD1 matching over 7 bases. CDR3 length: 15 amino acids. The V gene's germline CDR1 is MNHEY and CDR2 SMNVEV (reference sequence). The V segment lost 5 bases and the J segment 4 bases; nucleotides outside the gene matches: 8. For the CDR3, the DNA is TGTGCCAGCAGTATCTCAACAGGGGTAAATCAGCCCCAGCATTTT. It codes for CASSISTGVNQPQHF.

In its sample, this clonotype was seen many times. The chain couples TRBV12-3 or TRBV12-4 to TRBJ2-5; 7 bases map to TRBD1. The CDR3 has 16 amino acids. After removal of 7 bases from V and 5 bases from J, the junction contained 16 bases not matched to a gene. In DNA, the CDR3 is TGTGCCAGCACCCAGGCGGCTGGGACAGTCCAGGAGACCCAGTACTTC. It codes for CASTQAAGTVQETQYF.

This clonotype came up a few times. The CDR3, as DNA: TGCGCCAGGCATCTCTCCACCTTC. Translation: CARHLSTF. V and J are TRBV5-1 and TRBJ1-2; no clear D. CDR3 size: 8 residues. V was shortened by 8 bases and J by 13 bases, with 9 bases between the two germline ends. CDR1 and CDR2 from the germline V gene are SGHRS and YFSETQ.

The chain combines TRBV24-1 with TRBJ2-5; D ambiguous. CDR3 size: 14 residues. Germline CDR1 and CDR2: KGHDR and SFDVKD. The ends were cut back, 5 bases at V and 1 base at J, with 10 bases in the middle. CDR3 nucleotides: TGTGCCACCAGTGGGGTGGGTGGCCAAGAGACCCAGTACTTC. Protein product: CATSGVGGQETQYF.

This clonotype was observed at least ten times. This CDR3 is CASSLLAGTTDTQYF. CDR3 nucleotides: TGTGCCAGCTCCTTACTAGCGGGTACCACAGATACGCAGTATTTT. J is TRBJ2-3 and V is TRBV2; the match to TRBD2 covers 9 bases. Per germline, CDR1 SNHLY and CDR2 FYNNEI. CDR3 length: 15 amino acids. V was pared by 8 bases and J by 2 bases, with 8 bases of the junction left unmatched.

This chain joins TRBV28 and TRBJ1-3, with D hard to call. Germline loops: CDR1 MDHEN, CDR2 SYDVKM. V dropped 5 bases and J dropped 1 base, with 12 bases sitting between them. The CDR3 length is 15 residues. CDR3 protein: CASSSPDRSGNTIYF. DNA for the CDR3: TGTGCCAGCAGTAGTCCGGATAGGTCTGGAAACACCATATATTTT.

The rearrangement links TRBV4-1 to TRBJ2-1; 7 bases are a match to TRBD2. The CDR3 totals 17 residues. V was clipped by 0 bases and J by 7 bases; unmatched bases: 12. CDR1 and CDR2 (germline): MGHRA, YSYEKL. DNA for the CDR3: TGCGCCAGCAGCCAAGACTCACTGGCGGGAGAAGATAATGAGCAGTTCTTC. Translated, it gives CASSQDSLAGEDNEQFF.

This clonotype was detected many times. This chain uses TRBV11-2 with TRBJ2-3, with TRBD2 matching over 10 bases. Germline lookup yields CDR1 SGHAT and CDR2 FQNNGV. With V trimmed by 2 bases and J by 1 base, 3 bases remained unmatched. The CDR3 has 16 amino acids. The CDR3 DNA sequence: TGTGCCAGCAGCTTAATTCTAGCGGGGGGCACAGATACGCAGTATTTT. Amino acid sequence: CASSLILAGGTDTQYF.

The sample holds many counts of this clonotype. The chain is built from TRBV28 and TRBJ1-1; a weak D match, TRBD1 (6 bases). CDR1 MDHEN and CDR2 SYDVKM come from the germline V gene. Trimming left V 2 bases short and J 5 bases short, with 15 bases between. CDR3 length: 15 residues. The CDR3 reads CASSLKAPGATEAFF. The CDR3 DNA reads TGTGCCAGCAGTTTAAAAGCTCCGGGGGCAACTGAAGCTTTCTTT.

This clonotype appeared many times. One end of the junction is discordant with germline, which a read error may explain. V is TRBV7-7 and J is TRBJ2-5, with D tentatively TRBD2 (6 bases). Germline CDR1 reads SSHAT; CDR2 reads FNYEAQ (reference sequence). The CDR3 consists of 15 residues. The CDR3 here is CASSLLGGVGETQYF. In DNA, the CDR3 is TGTGCTAGCAGCCTTCTTGGAGGGGTAGGCGAGACCCAGTACTTC.

A few counts support this clonotype. The chain recombines TRBV7-3 with TRBJ2-2; 13 bases fit TRBD2. The CDR3 consists of 18 residues. Per germline, CDR1 SGHTA and CDR2 FQGTGA. Unmatched junction bases numbered 11, after V lost 4 bases and J lost 6 bases. CDR3 nucleotides: TGTGCCAGCAGCTCCCCGGGACTAGCGGGAATCAACCCCGGGGAGCTGTTTTTT. Its translation is CASSSPGLAGINPGELFF.